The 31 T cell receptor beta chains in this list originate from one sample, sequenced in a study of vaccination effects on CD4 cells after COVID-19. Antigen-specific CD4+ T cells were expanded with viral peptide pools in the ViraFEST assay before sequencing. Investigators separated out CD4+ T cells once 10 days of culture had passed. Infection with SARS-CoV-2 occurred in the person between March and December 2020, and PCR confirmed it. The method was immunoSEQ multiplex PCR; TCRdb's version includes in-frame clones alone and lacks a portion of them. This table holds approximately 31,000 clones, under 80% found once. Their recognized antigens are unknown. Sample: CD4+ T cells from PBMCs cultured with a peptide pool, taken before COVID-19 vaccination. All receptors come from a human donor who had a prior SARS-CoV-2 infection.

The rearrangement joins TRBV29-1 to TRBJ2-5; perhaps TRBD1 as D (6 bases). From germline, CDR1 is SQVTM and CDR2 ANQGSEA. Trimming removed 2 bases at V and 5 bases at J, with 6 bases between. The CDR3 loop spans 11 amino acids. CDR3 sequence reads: CSVEQGETQYF. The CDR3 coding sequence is TGCAGCGTTGAACAGGGGGAGACCCAGTACTTC.

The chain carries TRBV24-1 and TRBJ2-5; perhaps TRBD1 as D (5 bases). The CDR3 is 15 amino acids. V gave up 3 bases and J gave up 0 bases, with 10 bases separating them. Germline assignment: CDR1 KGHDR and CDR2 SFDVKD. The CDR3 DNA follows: TGTGCCACCAGTGATGGCAGGGTGGACCAAGAGACCCAGTACTTC. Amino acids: CATSDGRVDQETQYF.

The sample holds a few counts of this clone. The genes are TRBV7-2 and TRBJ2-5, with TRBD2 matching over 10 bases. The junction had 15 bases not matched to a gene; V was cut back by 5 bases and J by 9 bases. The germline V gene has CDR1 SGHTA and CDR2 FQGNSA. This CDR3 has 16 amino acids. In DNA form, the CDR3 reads TGTGCCAGCAGCGCAACTCAGCGGGGGGGGTCAGGTCCCCAGTACTTC. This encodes CASSATQRGGSGPQYF.

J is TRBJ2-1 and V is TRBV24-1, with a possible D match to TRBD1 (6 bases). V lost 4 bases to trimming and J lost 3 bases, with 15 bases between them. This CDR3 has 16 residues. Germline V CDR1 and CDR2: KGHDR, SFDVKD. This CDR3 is CATSDKTGKGYNEQFF. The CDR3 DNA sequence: TGTGCCACCAGTGACAAAACAGGGAAGGGCTACAATGAGCAGTTCTTC.

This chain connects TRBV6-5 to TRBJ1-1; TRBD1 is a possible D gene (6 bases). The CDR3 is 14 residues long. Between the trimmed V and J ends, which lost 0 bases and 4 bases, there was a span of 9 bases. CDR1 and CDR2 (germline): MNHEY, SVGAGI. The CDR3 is CASSYSKGGTEAFF. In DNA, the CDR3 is TGTGCCAGCAGTTACTCGAAAGGGGGCACTGAAGCTTTCTTT.

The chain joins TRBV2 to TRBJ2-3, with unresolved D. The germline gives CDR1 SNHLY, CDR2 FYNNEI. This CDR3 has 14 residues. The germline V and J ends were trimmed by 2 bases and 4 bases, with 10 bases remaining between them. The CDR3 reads CASSELRPPDTQYF. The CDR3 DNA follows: TGTGCCAGCAGTGAATTGCGGCCCCCAGATACGCAGTATTTT.

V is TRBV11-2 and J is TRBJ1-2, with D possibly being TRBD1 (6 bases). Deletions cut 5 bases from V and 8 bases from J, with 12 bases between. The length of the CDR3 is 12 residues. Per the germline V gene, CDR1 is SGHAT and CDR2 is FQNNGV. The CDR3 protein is CASSEQGNGYTF. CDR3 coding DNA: TGTGCCAGCAGCGAACAGGGAAACGGCTACACCTTC.

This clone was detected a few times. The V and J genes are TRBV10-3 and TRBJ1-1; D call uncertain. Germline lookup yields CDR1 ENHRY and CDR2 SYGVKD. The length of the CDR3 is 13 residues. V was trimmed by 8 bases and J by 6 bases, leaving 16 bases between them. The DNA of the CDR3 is TGTGCCATCGGAGGGAGCGGGCGCGCTGAAGCTTTCTTT. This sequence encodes CAIGGSGRAEAFF.

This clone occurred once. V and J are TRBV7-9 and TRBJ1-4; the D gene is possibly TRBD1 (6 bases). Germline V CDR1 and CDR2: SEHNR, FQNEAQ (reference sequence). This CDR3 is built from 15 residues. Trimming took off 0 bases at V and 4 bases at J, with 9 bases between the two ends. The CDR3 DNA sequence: TGTGCCAGCAGCTTAGCGAGGACAGTTAATGAAAAACTGTTTTTT. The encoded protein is CASSLARTVNEKLFF.

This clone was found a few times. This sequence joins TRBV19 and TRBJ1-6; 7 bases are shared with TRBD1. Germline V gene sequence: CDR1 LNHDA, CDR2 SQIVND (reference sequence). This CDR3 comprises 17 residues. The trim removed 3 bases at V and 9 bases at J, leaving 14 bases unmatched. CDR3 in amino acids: CASSIDRAWGGSSPLHF. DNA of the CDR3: TGTGCCAGTAGTATCGACAGGGCTTGGGGAGGGAGTTCACCCCTCCACTTT.

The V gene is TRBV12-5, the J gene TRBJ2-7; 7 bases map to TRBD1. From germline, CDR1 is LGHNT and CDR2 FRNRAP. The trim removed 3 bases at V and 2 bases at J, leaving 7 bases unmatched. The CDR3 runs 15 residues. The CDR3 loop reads CASGLETGPTYEQYF. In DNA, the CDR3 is TGTGCTAGTGGTTTAGAGACAGGGCCGACCTACGAGCAGTACTTC.

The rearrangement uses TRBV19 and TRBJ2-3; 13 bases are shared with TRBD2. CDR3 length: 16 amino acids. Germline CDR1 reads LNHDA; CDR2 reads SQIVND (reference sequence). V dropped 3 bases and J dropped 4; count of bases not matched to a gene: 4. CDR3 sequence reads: CASSMGLAGLADTQYF. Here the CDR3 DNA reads TGTGCCAGTAGTATGGGACTAGCGGGACTTGCAGATACGCAGTATTTT.

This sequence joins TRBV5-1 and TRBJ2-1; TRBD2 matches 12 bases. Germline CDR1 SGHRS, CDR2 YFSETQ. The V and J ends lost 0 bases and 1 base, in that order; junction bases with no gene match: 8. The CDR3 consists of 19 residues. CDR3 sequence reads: CASSLGTSGGFISYNEQFF. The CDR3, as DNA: TGCGCCAGCAGCTTGGGTACTAGCGGGGGGTTCATATCCTACAATGAGCAGTTCTTC.

Here the CDR3 reads CASSGRVGAYEQYF. For the CDR3, the DNA is TGTGCCAGCTCCGGGAGGGTAGGGGCCTACGAGCAGTACTTC. The rearrangement joins TRBV2 to TRBJ2-7; 8 positions match TRBD2. Germline V gene lookup returns CDR1 SNHLY and CDR2 FYNNEI. The V gene end was trimmed by 8 bases and the J gene end by 2 bases; junction bases not matched to a gene: 8. This CDR3 has 14 amino acids.

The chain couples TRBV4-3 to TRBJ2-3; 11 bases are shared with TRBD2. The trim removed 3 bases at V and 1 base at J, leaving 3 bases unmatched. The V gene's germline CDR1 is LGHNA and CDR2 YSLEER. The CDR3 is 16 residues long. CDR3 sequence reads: CASSQELAGGTDTQYF. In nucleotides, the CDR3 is TGCGCCAGCAGCCAGGAACTAGCGGGGGGCACAGATACGCAGTATTTT.

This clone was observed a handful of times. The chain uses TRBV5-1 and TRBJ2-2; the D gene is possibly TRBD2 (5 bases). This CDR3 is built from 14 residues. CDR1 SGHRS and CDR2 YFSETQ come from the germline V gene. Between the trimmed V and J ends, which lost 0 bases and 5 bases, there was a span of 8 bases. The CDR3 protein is CASSLGSGTGELFF. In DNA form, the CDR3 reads TGCGCCAGCAGCTTGGGCTCGGGGACCGGGGAGCTGTTTTTT.

As DNA, the CDR3 is TGTGCCAGCAGCTGGGAGACAGATACGCAGTATTTT. Its translation: CASSWETDTQYF. This sequence joins TRBV5-5 and TRBJ2-3; tentatively, D is TRBD2 (5 bases). The CDR3 is made up of 12 amino acids. V shed 3 bases and J shed 3 bases, with 5 bases lying between them. The V gene's germline CDR1 is SGHKS and CDR2 YYEKEE (reference sequence).

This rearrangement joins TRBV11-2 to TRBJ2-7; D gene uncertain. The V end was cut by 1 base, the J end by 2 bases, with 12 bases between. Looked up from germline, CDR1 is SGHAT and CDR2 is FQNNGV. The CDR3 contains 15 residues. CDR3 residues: CASSLGIDPTYEQYF. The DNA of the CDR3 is TGTGCCAGCAGCTTAGGTATAGACCCAACCTACGAGCAGTACTTC.

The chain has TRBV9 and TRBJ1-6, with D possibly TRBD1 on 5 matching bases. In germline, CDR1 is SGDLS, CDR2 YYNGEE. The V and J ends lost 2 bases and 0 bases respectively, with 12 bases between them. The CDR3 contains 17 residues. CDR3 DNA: TGTGCCAGCAGCGTTTCAGGGCAAAGCTCCTATAATTCACCCCTCCACTTT. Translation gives CASSVSGQSSYNSPLHF.

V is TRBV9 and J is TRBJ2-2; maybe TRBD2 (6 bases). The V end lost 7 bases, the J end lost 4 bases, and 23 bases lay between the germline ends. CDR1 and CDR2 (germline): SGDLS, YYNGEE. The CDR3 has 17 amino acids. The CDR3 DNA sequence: TGTGCCAGCTCTACAGTCCTAGCTGGGGAGGCCACCGGGGAGCTGTTTTTT. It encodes CASSTVLAGEATGELFF.

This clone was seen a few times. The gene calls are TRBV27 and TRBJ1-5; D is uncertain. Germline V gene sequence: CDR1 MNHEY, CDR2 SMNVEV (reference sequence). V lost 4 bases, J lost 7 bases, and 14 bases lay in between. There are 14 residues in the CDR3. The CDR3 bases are TGTGCCAGCAGTTCCCTATTCGACACGCAGCCCCAGCATTTT. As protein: CASSSLFDTQPQHF.

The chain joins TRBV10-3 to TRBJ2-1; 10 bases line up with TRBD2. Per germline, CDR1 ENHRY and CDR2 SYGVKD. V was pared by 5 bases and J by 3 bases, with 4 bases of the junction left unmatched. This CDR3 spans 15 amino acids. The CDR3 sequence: CAISFSGGLYNEQFF. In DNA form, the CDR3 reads TGTGCCATCAGTTTTAGCGGGGGGCTCTACAATGAGCAGTTCTTC.

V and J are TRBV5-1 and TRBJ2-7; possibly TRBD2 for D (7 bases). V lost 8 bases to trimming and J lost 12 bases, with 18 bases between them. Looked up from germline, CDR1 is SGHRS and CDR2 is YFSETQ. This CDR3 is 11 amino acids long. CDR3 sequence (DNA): TGCGCCAGAGTTAGGGGGGGTGTGGGGTACTTC. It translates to CARVRGGVGYF.

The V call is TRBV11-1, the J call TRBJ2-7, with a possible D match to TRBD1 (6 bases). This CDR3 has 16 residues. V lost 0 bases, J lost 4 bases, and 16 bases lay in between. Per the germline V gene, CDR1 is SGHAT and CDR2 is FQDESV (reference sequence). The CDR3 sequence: CASSLADVRRGYEQYF. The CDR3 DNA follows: TGTGCCAGCAGCTTAGCGGATGTTCGTAGGGGGTACGAGCAGTACTTC.

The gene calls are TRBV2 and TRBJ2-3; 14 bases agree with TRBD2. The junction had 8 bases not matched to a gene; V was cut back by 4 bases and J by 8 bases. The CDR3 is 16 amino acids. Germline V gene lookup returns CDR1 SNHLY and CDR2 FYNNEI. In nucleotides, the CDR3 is TGTGCCAGCAGTGCCTTCTGGACTAGCGGGGGGTTTACGCAGTATTTT. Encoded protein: CASSAFWTSGGFTQYF. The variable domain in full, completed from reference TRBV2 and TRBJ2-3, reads EPEVTQTPSHQVTQMGQEVILRCVPISNHLYFYWYRQILGQKVEFLVSFYNNEISEKSEIFDDQFSVERPDGSNFTLKIRSTKLEDSAMYFCASSAFWTSGGFTQYFGPGTRLTVL.

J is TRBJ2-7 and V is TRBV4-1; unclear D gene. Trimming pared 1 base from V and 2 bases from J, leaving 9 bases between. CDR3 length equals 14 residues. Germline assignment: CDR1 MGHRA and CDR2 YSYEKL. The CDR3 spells CASSQVFVPYEQYF. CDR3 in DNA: TGCGCCAGCAGCCAAGTTTTTGTTCCCTACGAGCAGTACTTC.

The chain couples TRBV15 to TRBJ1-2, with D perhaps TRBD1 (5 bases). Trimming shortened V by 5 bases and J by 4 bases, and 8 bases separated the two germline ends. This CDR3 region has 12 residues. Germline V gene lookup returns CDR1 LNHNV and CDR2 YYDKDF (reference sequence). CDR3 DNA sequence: TGTGCCACCAGCGGGGCAGGCTATGGCTACACCTTC. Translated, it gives CATSGAGYGYTF.

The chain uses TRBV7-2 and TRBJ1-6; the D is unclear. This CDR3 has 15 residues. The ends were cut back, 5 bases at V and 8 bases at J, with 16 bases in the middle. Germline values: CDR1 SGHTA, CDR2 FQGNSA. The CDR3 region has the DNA TGTGCCAGCAGCGTCCGGACTGGGCGGGATTCACCCCTCCACTTT. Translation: CASSVRTGRDSPLHF.

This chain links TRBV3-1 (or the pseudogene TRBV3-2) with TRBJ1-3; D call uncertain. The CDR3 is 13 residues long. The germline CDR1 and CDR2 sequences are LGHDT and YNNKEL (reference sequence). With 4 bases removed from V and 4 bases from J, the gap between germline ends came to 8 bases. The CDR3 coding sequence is TGTGCCAGCAGCCCACAGTGGGGAAACACCATATATTTT. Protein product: CASSPQWGNTIYF.

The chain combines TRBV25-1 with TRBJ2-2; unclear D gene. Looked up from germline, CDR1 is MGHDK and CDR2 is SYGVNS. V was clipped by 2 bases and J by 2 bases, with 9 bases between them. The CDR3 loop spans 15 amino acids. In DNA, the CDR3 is TGTGCCAGCAGTGAAAGTCAGATCAACACCGGGGAGCTGTTTTTT. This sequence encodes CASSESQINTGELFF.

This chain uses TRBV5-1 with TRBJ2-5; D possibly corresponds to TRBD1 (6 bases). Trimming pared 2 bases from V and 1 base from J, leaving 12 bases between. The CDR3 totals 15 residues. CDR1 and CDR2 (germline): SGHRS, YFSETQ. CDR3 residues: CASSLPQGPQETQYF. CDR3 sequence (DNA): TGCGCCAGCAGCTTACCCCAGGGGCCCCAAGAGACCCAGTACTTC.